This TCR beta chain was retrieved from a study of cytomegalovirus exposure and HLA in healthy donors. PCR amplification relied on 60 Vbeta primers (plus 13 Jbeta primers). The assay was immunoSEQ multiplex PCR, and TCRdb's table has in-frame clones only and misses some. The table lists 150,000 to 200,000 clones, about three quarters of them singletons. This clone is a singleton in its sample. The CDR3 covers 12 residues. The germline V and J ends were trimmed by 5 bases and 8 bases, with 12 bases remaining between them. Germline V gene lookup returns CDR1 MDHEN and CDR2 SYDVKM. V usage is TRBV28 and J usage is TRBJ1-2; D uncertain. Sequenced sample: PBMCs. This receptor was identified in a man aged 18 to 29 in good health and CMV-seropositive. The CDR3 DNA reads TGTGCCAGCAGTGGTCGCCGCGGAGGCTACACCTTC. Protein: CASSGRRGGYTF.